This T cell receptor beta chain is from a study of blood T cell repertoires in COVID-19. Study background: Samples taken during acute and convalescent COVID-19 were collected in the United States, Italy and Spain.

Source study methods: Estimated nucleated cell counts came from reference gene primer amplification. The table came from immunoSEQ multiplex PCR; TCRdb's copy has only in-frame clones and leaves some out. For V, J and clone size, that table is used; D and trimming come from the DNA. The sample yields 390,000 or so clones, around 83% seen once. This clone was observed once. Participants came from roughly 24 US areas, aged about 18 to 89 years. Cohorts were determined from participant-reported clinical history. Per germline, CDR1 LNHDA and CDR2 SQIVND (reference sequence). CDR3 length equals 14 residues. The ends lost 5 bases at V and 3 bases at J; junction bases unmatched: 7.

The source is a woman aged 45 to 65 who had recovered from COVID-19. V gene TRBV19 combines with J gene TRBJ2-7; 7 nucleotides agree with TRBD2. The sequencing input was PBMCs or T cells enriched from blood (not recorded which). The CDR3 is CASSGPGGHYEQYF. The CDR3 nucleotides read TGTGCCAGTAGTGGCCCGGGAGGACACTACGAGCAGTACTTC.